This T cell receptor beta chain was documented in a study of beta chain features in type 1 diabetes. Study results and caveats: Among patients with Type 1 diabetes, TCRB CDR3s were moderately but significantly shorter in every one of the four CD4+ subsets. Whether HLA type affects TCRB rearrangement stayed undetermined in the present work.

Sorting with CD45RO/CCR7/CD25/CD127/CD95/CD27 yielded naive, central memory, regulatory and stem-like memory CD4+ cells. This clone was picked up a small number of times. Its matching antigen is unknown. Of the isolated RNA, all was reverse transcribed, and so the sequenced material was expressed TCRB transcripts. TCRdb's copy holds only in-frame clones and misses some; the assay was immunoSEQ multiplex PCR. The sample consists of roughly 340,000 clones, approximately 12% of them appearing once. This CDR3 has 14 amino acids. Looked up from germline, CDR1 is MNHEY and CDR2 is SMNVEV (reference sequence). The V segment lost 5 bases and the J segment 7 bases; nucleotides outside the gene matches: 8.

Sample: naive CD4+ T cells from blood. The V gene is TRBV27, the J gene TRBJ1-2, with 9 bases that match TRBD1. This TCR came from a woman under 30 with type 1 diabetes. The CDR3 DNA is TGTGCCAGCAGTCCAAGGACAGGGGAATTTGGCTACACCTTC. It is translated as CASSPRTGEFGYTF.